The entry that follows covers one T cell receptor (beta chain) sequence. The clone's antigen remains unknown. Qualities for individual bases were not recorded, and no much larger clone is one base off. The data belong to a study of blood T cell repertoires in COVID-19 (dated by TCRdb to the early 2020s). For the study in its entirety: The collaborator samples originated in the United States, Italy and Spain and spanned the acute and convalescent phases of COVID-19. The prospective study material was composed of cDNA or gDNA derived from T cells, B-cell-depleted T cells, or PBMCs. Subjects who had been exposed to COVID-19, were actively infected with it, or had recovered from it provided the deeply sampled blood TCRbeta repertoires that made up the dataset. The repertoires were made available in a free public database intended to serve as a resource for research on the immune response to SARS-CoV-2. Samples were obtained from the ongoing ImmuneRACE study (first 160 participants) and from approximately 1,200 subjects provided by 6 global collaborators. Sample metadata almost always included a de-identified subject ID, COVID-19 status, age in years and sex. Where available, HLA class I and class II types were taken from metadata supplied by the sample provider and were not determined by assay-based typing. Paper-wide results and their limitations: Clinical and demographic metadata were provided uncurated, with the amount varying by source and participant.

Participants in the prospective study were enrolled through a virtual design, were aged about 18 to 89 years, and lived in 24 United States geographic areas. In the prospective study, participants were assigned to cohorts based on the clinical history participants reported in a screening survey and a study questionnaire. Exposed participants had been in contact with someone with a PCR-confirmed or clinician-diagnosed COVID-19 case within 2 weeks of study entry. Mobile phlebotomists in the prospective study collected whole blood, serum and a nasopharyngeal or oropharyngeal swab from every participant. Additional blood draws and questionnaires over an approximately two-month period could optionally be provided by prospective study participants. Prospective study blood samples were shipped either frozen or at room temperature before DNA extraction. TCRbeta CDR3 regions were amplified from genomic DNA by means of the immunoSEQ Assay, a bias-controlled multiplex PCR. Processing in the source paper ran as follows. Within the assay, amplification of reference gene primers was used to estimate how many nucleated cells each sample contained. To quantify the absolute abundance of each unique TCRbeta CDR3 rearrangement, sequence reads were collapsed and filtered. For each sample, productive Simpson clonality was calculated as the square root of Simpson's diversity index across productive rearrangements. As stored in TCRdb, this immuneACCESS dataset retains in-frame rearrangements with V and J assigned. A fraction of the clones does not appear; measured against another copy, unresolved V genes explain less than half of the discrepancy, and the remainder lacks a known reason. That table supplies the V and J calls and clone size; D and trimming were determined from the DNA. In this sample the table shows about 270,000 clones, around 93% of which occur a single time. The ten largest clones take up around 2.8% of the sample.

From cysteine to phenylalanine, the CDR3 is 15 amino acids long. Only CDR3 DNA is held: 45 bases, read in frame from base 1. The trim is 3 bases for V and 2 bases for J, with a gap of 13 bases between the germline ends. The CDR1 and CDR2 encoded by the germline V gene (reference sequence) are PRHDT and FYEKMQ. This clonotype was sampled from a man aged 40-49 years who had been exposed to COVID-19. Sequenced input: PBMCs or T cells enriched from blood (not recorded which). Here the chain combines TRBV13 and TRBJ2-5, and possibly TRBD1, on 5 matching bases. CDR3 region: CASSFLGQRQETQYF. In nucleotide form, the sequence is TGTGCCAGCAGCTTTCTGGGGCAGAGACAAGAGACCCAGTACTTC.